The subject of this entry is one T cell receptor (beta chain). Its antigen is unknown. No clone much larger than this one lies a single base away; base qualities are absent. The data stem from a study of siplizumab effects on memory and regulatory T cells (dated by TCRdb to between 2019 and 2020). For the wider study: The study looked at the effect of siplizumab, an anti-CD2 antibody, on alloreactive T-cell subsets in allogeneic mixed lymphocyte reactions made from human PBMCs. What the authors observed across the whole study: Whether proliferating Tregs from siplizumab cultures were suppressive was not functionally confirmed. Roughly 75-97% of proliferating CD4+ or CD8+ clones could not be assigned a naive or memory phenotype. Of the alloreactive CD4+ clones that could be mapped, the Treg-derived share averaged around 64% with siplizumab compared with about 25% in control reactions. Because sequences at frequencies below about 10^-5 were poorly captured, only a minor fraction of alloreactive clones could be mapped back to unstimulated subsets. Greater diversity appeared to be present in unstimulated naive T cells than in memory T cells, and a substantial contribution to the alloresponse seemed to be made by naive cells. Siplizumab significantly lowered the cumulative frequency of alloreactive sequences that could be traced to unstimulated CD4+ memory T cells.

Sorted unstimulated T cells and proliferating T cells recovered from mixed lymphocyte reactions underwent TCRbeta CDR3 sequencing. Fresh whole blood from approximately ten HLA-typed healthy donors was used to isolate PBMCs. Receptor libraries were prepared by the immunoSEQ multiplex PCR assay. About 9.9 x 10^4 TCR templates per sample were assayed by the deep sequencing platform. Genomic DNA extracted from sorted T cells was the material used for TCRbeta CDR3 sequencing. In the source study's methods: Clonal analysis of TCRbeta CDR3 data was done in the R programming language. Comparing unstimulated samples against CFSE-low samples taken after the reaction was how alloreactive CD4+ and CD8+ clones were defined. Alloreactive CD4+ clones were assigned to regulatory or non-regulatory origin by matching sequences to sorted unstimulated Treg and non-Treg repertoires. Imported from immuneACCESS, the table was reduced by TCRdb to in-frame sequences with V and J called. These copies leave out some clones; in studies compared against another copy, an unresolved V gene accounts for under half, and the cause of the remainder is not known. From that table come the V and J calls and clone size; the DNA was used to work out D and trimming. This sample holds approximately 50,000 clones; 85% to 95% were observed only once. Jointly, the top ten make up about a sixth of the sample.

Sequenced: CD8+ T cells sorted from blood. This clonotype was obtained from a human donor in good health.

The DNA reads as follows: TGTGCCAGCAGCTTAGGTGGGGAGTACACTGAAGCTTTCTTT. Its protein product is CASSLGGEYTEAFF. Here the chain combines TRBV11-1 and TRBJ1-1, with an unclear D gene assignment. The CDR3 runs 14 amino acids, cysteine and phenylalanine included. The read is trimmed to its CDR3 DNA, 42 bases read in frame from base 1. The junction shows trimming of 1 base on V and 3 bases on J, plus 9 bases between the germline ends. CDR1 SGHAT and CDR2 FQDESV were looked up in the germline V gene (reference sequence).